This T cell receptor (beta chain) is from a study of neurological immune-mediated disorders. This clonotype was observed many times. TCRdb independently ran MiXCR on the 5' RACE reads; one entry per CDR3 protein. The sample yields some 21,000 distinct CDR3 sequences, roughly 6.2% seen once. CDR3 size: 13 residues. Germline CDR1 reads DFQATT; CDR2 reads SNEGSKA (reference sequence). Trimming took off 2 bases at V and 3 bases at J, with 10 bases between the two ends. The chain uses TRBV20-1 and TRBJ1-1; no definite D call. Specimen: CD8+ T cells from blood. This receptor was taken from a man between 18 and 35 years old in good health. The CDR3 DNA is TGCAGTGCTAGAAACGGGGAGTACACTGAAGCTTTCTTT. This encodes CSARNGEYTEAFF.